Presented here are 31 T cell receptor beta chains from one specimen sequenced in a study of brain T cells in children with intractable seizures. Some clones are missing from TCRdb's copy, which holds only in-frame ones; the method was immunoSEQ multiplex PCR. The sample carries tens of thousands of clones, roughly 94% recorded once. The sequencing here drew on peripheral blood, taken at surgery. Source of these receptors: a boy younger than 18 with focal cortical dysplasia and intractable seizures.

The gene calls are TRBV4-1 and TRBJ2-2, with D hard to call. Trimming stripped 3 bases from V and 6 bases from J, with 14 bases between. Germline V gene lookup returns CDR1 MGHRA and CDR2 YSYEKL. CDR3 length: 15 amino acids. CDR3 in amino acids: CASSQTPYGAGELFF. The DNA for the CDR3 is TGCGCCAGCAGCCAGACCCCATATGGGGCCGGGGAGCTGTTTTTT.

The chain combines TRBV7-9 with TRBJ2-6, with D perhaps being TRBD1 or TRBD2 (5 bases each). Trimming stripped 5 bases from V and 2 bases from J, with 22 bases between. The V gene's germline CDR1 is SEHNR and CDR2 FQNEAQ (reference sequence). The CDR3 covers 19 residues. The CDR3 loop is CASSVTEGPSPPGANVLTF. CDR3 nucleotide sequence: TGTGCCAGCAGCGTGACAGAGGGACCCTCACCTCCTGGGGCCAACGTCCTGACTTTC.

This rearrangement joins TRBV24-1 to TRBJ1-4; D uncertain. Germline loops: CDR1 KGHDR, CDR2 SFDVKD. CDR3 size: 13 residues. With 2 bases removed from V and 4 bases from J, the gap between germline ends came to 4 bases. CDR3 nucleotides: TGTGCCACCAGTGATTCGATTAATGAAAAACTGTTTTTT. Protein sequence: CATSDSINEKLFF.

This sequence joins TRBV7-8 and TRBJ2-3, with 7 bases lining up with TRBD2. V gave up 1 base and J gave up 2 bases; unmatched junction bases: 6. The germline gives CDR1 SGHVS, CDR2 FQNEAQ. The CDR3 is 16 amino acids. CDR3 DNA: TGTGCCAGCAGCTTAGTGGCTAGCGGTTTCACAGATACGCAGTATTTT. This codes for CASSLVASGFTDTQYF. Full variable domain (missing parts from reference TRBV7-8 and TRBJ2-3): GAGVSQSPRYKVAKRGQDVALRCDPISGHVSLFWYQQALGQGPEFLTYFQNEAQLDKSGLPSDRFFAERPEGSVSTLKIQRTQQEDSAVYLCASSLVASGFTDTQYFGPGTRLTVL.

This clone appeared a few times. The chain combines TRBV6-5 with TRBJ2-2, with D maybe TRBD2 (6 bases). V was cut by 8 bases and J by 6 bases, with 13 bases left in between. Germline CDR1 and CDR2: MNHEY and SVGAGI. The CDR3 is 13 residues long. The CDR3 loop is CASGIPGAGELFF. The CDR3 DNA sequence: TGTGCCAGCGGTATCCCGGGGGCCGGGGAGCTGTTTTTT.

CDR3 amino acids: CASSPADRSTDTQYF. CDR3 coding DNA: TGTGCCAGCAGCCCGGCCGACAGGAGCACAGATACGCAGTATTTT. This chain joins TRBV7-8 and TRBJ2-3, with D possibly TRBD1 on 6 matching bases. V lost 5 bases to trimming and J lost 0 bases, with 12 bases between them. The CDR3 has 15 amino acids. Looked up from germline, CDR1 is SGHVS and CDR2 is FQNEAQ.

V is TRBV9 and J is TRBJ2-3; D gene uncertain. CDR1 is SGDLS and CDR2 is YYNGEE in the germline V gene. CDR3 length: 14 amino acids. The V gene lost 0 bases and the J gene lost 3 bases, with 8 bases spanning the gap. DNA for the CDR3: TGTGCCAGCAGCGTAGGTCCGAGGACAGATACGCAGTATTTT. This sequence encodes CASSVGPRTDTQYF.

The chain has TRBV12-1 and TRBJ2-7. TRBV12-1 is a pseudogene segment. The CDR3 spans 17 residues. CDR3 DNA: TGTGCCAGCAGCACCCCGCGGGGTGGGGGCCCCTCCTACGAGCAGTACTTC. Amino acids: CASSTPRGGGPSYEQYF.

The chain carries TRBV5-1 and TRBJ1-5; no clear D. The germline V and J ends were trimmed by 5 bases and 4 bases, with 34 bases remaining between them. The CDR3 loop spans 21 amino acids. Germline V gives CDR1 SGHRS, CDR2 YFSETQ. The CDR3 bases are TGCGCCAGCAGACGGACGGTTAAGTTCTCAGGAGAAAGGATAGCAAATCAGCCCCAGCATTTT. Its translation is CASRRTVKFSGERIANQPQHF.

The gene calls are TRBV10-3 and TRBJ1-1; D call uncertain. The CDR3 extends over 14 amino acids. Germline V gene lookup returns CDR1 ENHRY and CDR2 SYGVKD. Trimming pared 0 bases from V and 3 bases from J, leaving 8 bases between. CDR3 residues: CAISESEEYTEAFF. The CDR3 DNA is TGTGCCATCAGTGAGTCGGAGGAGTACACTGAAGCTTTCTTT.

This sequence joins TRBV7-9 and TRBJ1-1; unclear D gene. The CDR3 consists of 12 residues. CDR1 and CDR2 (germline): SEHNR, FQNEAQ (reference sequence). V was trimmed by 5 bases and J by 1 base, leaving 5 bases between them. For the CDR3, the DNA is TGTGCCAGCAGCACCAAGAACACTGAAGCTTTCTTT. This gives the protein CASSTKNTEAFF.

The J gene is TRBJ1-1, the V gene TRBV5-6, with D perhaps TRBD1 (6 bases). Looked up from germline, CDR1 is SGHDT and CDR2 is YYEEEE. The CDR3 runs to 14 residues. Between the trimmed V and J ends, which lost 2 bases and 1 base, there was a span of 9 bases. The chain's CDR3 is CASSFGRGNTEAFF. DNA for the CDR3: TGTGCCAGCAGCTTCGGCAGGGGGAACACTGAAGCTTTCTTT.

This chain's CDR3 is CATSTGLGQPQHF. Here the CDR3 DNA reads TGTGCCACCTCAACAGGGTTGGGCCAGCCCCAGCATTTT. V gene TRBV24-1 combines with J gene TRBJ1-5; perhaps TRBD1 as D (6 bases). The CDR3 covers 13 residues. Looked up from germline, CDR1 is KGHDR and CDR2 is SFDVKD. Between the trimmed V and J ends, which lost 9 bases and 7 bases, there was a span of 15 bases.

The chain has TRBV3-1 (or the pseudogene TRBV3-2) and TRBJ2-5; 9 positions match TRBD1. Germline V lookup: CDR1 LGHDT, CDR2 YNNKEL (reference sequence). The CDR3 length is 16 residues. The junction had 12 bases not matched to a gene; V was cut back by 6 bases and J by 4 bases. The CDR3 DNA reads TGTGCCAGCAGTAAAGAAGGGACAGGGTACGGAGAGACCCAGTACTTC. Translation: CASSKEGTGYGETQYF.

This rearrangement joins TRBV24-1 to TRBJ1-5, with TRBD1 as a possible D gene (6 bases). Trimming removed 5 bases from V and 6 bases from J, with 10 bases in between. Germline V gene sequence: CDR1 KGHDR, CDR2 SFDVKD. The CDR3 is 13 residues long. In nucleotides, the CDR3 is TGTGCCACCAGTGCAGGGGCTGGTCAGCCCCAGCATTTT. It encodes CATSAGAGQPQHF.

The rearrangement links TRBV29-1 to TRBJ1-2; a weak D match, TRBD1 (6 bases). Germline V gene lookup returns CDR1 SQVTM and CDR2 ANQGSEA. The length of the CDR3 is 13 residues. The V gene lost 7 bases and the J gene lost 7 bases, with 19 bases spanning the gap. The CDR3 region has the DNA TGCAGCGCCCGCGTCAGGGGTGGAGGTGGCTACACCTTC. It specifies CSARVRGGGGYTF.

The CDR3 DNA is TGTGCCAGCCCCGAAGGGGAGGCCCGGGGCTACACCTTC. It is translated as CASPEGEARGYTF. This chain joins TRBV2 and TRBJ1-2; weak D call: TRBD1 (5 bases). Trimming shortened V by 8 bases and J by 8 bases, and 18 bases separated the two germline ends. This CDR3 is built from 13 residues. The germline V gene has CDR1 SNHLY and CDR2 FYNNEI.

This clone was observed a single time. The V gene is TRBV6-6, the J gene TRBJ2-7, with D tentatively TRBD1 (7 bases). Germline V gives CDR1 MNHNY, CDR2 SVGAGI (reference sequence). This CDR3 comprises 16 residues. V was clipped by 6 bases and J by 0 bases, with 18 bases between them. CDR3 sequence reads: CASSQGGEGDSYEQYV. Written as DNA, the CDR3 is TGTGCCAGCAGCCAGGGGGGAGAGGGAGACTCCTACGAGCAGTACGTC.

The CDR3 loop is CASSPGVNTEAFF. The CDR3 nucleotides read TGTGCCAGCTCACCAGGGGTGAACACTGAAGCTTTCTTT. The chain joins TRBV18 to TRBJ1-1; D not certain. Trimming shortened V by 2 bases and J by 0 bases, and 4 bases separated the two germline ends. Looked up from germline, CDR1 is KGHSH and CDR2 is LQKENI. CDR3 size: 13 residues.

The CDR3 DNA reads TGTGCCAGCAGGTCTTTGCGGGGGGCCCAAGAGACCCAGTACTTC. The encoded protein is CASRSLRGAQETQYF. The genes are TRBV11-2 and TRBJ2-5, with TRBD2 matching 8 bases. Germline V lookup: CDR1 SGHAT, CDR2 FQNNGV. There are 15 residues in the CDR3. V shed 6 bases and J 1 base; nucleotides not matched to a gene: 7.

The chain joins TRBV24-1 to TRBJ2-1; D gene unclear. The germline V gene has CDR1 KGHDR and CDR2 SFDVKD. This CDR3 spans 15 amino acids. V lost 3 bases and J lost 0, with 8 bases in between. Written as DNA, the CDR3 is TGTGCCACCAGTGATAGACATAGCTCCTACAATGAGCAGTTCTTC. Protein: CATSDRHSSYNEQFF.

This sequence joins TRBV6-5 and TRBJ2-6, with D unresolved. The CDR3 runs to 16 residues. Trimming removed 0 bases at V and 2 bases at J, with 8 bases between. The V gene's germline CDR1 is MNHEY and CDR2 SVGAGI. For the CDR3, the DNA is TGTGCCAGCAGTTACTCGTGGGCACCTGGGGCCAACGTCCTGACTTTC. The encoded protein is CASSYSWAPGANVLTF.

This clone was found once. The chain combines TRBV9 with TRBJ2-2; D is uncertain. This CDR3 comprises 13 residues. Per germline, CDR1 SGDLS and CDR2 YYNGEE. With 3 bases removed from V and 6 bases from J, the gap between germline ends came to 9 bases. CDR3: CASSARLAGELFF. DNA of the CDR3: TGTGCCAGCAGCGCCCGGTTAGCCGGGGAGCTGTTTTTT. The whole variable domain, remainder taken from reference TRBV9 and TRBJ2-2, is DSGVTQTPKHLITATGQRVTLRCSPRSGDLSVYWYQQSLDQGLQFLIQYYNGEERAKGNILERFSAQQFPDLHSELNLSSLELGDSALYFCASSARLAGELFFGEGSRLTVL.

CDR3 amino acids: CASSELGGRTNTGELFF. The CDR3, as DNA: TGTGCCAGCAGTGAATTGGGGGGCCGCACAAACACCGGGGAGCTGTTTTTT. The chain couples TRBV25-1 to TRBJ2-2; D might be TRBD1 or TRBD2, each matching 6 bases. V dropped 1 base and J dropped 2 bases, with 14 bases sitting between them. Germline-derived CDR1 and CDR2 are MGHDK and SYGVNS. The CDR3 length is 17 residues. The variable domain in full, completed from reference TRBV25-1 and TRBJ2-2, reads EADIYQTPRYLVIGTGKKITLECSQTMGHDKMYWYQQDPGMELHLIHYSYGVNSTEKGDLSSESTVSRIRTEHFPLTLESARPSHTSQYLCASSELGGRTNTGELFFGEGSRLTVL.

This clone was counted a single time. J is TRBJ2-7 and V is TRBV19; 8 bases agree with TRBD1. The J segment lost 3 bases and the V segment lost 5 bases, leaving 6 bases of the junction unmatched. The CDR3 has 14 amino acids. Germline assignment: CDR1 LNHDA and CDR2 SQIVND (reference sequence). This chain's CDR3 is CASSGGTGGYEQYF. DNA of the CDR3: TGTGCCAGTAGTGGGGGAACAGGGGGCTACGAGCAGTACTTC.

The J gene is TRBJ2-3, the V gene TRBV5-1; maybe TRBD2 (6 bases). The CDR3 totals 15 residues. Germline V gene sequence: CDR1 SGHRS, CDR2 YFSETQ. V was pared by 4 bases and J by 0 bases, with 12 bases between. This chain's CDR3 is CASSVLGLSTDTQYF. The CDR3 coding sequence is TGCGCCAGCAGCGTTCTTGGACTAAGCACAGATACGCAGTATTTT. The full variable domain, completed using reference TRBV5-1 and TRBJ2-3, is KAGVTQTPRYLIKTRGQQVTLSCSPISGHRSVSWYQQTPGQGLQFLFEYFSETQRNKGNFPGRFSGRQFSNSRSEMNVSTLELGDSALYLCASSVLGLSTDTQYFGPGTRLTVL.

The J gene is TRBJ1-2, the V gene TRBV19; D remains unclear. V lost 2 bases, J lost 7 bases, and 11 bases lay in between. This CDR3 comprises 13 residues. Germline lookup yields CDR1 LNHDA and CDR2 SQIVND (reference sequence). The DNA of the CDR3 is TGTGCCAGTAGTATAAAGGAGGTTTTTGGCTACACCTTC. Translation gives CASSIKEVFGYTF.

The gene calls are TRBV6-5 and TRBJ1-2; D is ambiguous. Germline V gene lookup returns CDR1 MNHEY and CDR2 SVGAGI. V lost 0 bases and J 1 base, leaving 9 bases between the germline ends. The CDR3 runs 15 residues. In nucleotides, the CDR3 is TGTGCCAGCAGTTACTCGTACCGGAATAACTATGGCTACACCTTC. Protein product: CASSYSYRNNYGYTF.

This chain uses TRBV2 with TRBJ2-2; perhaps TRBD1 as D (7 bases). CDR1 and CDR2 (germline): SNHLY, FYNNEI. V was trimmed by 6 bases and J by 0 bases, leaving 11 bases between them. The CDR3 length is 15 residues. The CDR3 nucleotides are TGTGCCAGCAGACCCAGGGGGGCGAACACCGGGGAGCTGTTTTTT. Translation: CASRPRGANTGELFF.

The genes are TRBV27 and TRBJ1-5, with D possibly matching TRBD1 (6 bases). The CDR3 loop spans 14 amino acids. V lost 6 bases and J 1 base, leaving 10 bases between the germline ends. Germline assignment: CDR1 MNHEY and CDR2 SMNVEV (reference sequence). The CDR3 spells CASRLTGSNQPQHF. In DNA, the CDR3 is TGTGCCAGCAGACTTACAGGGAGCAATCAGCCCCAGCATTTT.

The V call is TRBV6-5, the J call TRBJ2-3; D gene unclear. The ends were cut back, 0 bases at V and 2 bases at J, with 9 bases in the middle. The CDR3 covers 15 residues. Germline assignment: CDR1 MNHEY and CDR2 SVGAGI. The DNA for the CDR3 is TGTGCCAGCAGTTACTCGATTAGGCACACAGATACGCAGTATTTT. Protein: CASSYSIRHTDTQYF.